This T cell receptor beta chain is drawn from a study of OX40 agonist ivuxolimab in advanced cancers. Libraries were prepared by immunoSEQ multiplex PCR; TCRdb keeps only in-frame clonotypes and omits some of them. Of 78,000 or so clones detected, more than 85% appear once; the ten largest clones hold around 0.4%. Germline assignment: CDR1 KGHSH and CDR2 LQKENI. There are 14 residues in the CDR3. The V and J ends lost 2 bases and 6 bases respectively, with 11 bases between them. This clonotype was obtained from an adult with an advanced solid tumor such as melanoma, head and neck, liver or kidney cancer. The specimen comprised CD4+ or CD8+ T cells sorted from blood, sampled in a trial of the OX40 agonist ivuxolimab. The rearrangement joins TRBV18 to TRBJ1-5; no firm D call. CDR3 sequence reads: CASSPTPALQPQHF. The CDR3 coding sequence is TGTGCCAGCTCACCAACTCCGGCGCTTCAGCCCCAGCATTTT.